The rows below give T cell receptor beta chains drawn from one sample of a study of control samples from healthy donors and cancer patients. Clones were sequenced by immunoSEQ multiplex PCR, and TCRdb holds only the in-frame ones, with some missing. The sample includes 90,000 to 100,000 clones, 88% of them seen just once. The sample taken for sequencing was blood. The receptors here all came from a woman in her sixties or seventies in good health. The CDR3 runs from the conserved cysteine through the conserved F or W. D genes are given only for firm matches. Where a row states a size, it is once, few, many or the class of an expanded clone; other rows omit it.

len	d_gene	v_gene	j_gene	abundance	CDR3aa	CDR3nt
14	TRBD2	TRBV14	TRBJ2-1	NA	CASSQTGTSGRWFF	TGTGCCAGCAGCCAAACCGGGACTAGCGGGAGGTGGTTCTTC
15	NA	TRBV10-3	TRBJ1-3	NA	CAITSGRGTGNTIYF	TGTGCCATCACCTCGGGGAGAGGCACTGGAAACACCATATATTTT
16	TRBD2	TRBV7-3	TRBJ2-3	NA	CASSLIGGLAADTQYF	TGTGCCAGCAGCTTAATAGGAGGACTAGCGGCCGATACGCAGTATTTT
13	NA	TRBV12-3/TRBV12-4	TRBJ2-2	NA	CASSFSSSGELFF	TGTGCCAGCAGTTTTTCTTCCAGCGGGGAGCTGTTTTTT
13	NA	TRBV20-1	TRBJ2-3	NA	CSASLLVTDTQYF	TGCAGTGCTAGTTTGCTTGTCACAGATACGCAGTATTTT
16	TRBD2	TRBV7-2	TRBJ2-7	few	CASSRGLAGDRGEQYF	TGTGCCAGCAGCCGGGGGCTAGCGGGAGATAGAGGCGAGCAGTACTTC
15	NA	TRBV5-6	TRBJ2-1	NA	CASRGTFSSYNEQFF	TGTGCCAGCAGGGGGACTTTCAGCTCCTACAATGAGCAGTTCTTC
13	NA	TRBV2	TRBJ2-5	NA	CASGSSRRETQYF	TGTGCCAGTGGGTCGAGTCGGCGAGAGACCCAGTACTTC
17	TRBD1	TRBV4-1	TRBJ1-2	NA	CASSQLRQGALGYGYTF	TGCGCCAGCAGCCAACTGCGACAGGGGGCATTGGGCTATGGCTACACCTTC
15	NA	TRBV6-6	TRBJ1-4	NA	CASSYGAAANEKLFF	TGTGCCAGCAGTTACGGCGCAGCAGCTAATGAAAAACTGTTTTTT
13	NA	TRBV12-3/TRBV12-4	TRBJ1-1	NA	CASSFGGSTEAFF	TGTGCCAGCAGTTTTGGTGGGAGCACTGAAGCTTTCTTT
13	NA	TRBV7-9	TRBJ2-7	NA	CASSSGRYYEQYF	TGTGCCAGCAGCTCCGGGAGATACTACGAGCAGTACTTC
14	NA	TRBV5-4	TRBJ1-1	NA	CASSYRGVDTEAFF	TGTGCCAGCAGCTACCGGGGCGTGGACACTGAAGCTTTCTTT
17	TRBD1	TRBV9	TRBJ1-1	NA	CASSVAPQGPMNTEAFF	TGTGCCAGCAGCGTAGCCCCACAGGGGCCCATGAACACTGAAGCTTTCTTT
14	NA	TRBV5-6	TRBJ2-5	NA	CASSLGSAQETQYF	TGTGCCAGCAGCTTAGGTAGCGCCCAAGAGACCCAGTACTTC
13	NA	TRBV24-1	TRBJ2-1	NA	CATSDLGYNEQFF	TGTGCCACCAGTGACCTAGGCTACAATGAGCAGTTCTTC
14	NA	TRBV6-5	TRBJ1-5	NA	CASRLETNNQPQHF	TGTGCCAGCAGATTAGAGACTAACAATCAGCCCCAGCATTTT
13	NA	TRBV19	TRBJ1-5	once	CASSIDPTEAQHF	TGTGCCAGTAGTATAGACCCGACGGAGGCCCAGCATTTT
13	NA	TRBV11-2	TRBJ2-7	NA	CASGGGGIYEQYF	TGTGCCAGCGGTGGCGGCGGGATCTACGAGCAGTACTTC
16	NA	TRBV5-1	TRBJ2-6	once	CASSLAPVDGANVLTF	TGCGCCAGCAGCTTGGCCCCGGTGGATGGGGCCAACGTCCTGACTTTC
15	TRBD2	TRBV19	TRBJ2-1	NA	CASSSPGLAHNEQFF	TGTGCCAGTAGTTCACCGGGACTAGCGCACAATGAGCAGTTCTTC
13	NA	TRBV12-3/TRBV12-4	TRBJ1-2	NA	CASSLNGNYGYTF	TGTGCCAGCAGTTTAAACGGAAACTATGGCTACACCTTC
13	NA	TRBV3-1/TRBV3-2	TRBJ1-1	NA	CASSLTPNTEAFF	TGTGCCAGCAGCCTCACACCAAACACTGAAGCTTTCTTT
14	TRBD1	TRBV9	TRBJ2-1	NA	CASSFGTDSNEQFF	TGTGCCAGCAGCTTTGGGACAGACTCTAATGAGCAGTTCTTC
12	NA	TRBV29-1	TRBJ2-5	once	CSARPGGETQYF	TGCAGCGCCCGGCCTGGGGGAGAGACCCAGTACTTC
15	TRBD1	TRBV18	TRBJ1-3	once	CASSPGTGAGNTIYF	TGTGCCAGCTCACCCGGGACAGGTGCGGGAAACACCATATATTTT
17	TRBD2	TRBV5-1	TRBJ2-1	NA	CASSFDLLTSGGNEQFF	TGCGCCAGCAGCTTTGACCTTTTGACTAGCGGGGGTAATGAGCAGTTCTTC
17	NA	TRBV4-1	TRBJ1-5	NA	CASSQDLQPYSNQPQHF	TGCGCCAGCAGCCAAGATTTGCAGCCTTATAGCAATCAGCCCCAGCATTTT
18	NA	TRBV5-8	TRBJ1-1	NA	CASSTLTGQGLWNTEAFF	TGTGCCAGCAGCACGTTAACCGGGCAAGGGCTATGGAACACTGAAGCTTTCTTT
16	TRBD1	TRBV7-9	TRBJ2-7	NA	CASSLVVTGGSYEQYF	TGTGCCAGCAGCTTAGTCGTGACAGGGGGGTCCTACGAGCAGTACTTC
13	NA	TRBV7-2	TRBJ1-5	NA	CASSGQRNQPQHF	TGTGCCAGCAGCGGACAGAGAAATCAGCCCCAGCATTTT
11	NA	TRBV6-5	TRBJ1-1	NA	CASSGRTEAFF	TGTGCCAGCAGCGGTAGGACTGAAGCTTTCTTT
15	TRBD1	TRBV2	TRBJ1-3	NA	CASRRTGDSGNTIYF	TGTGCCAGCAGGAGGACAGGCGACTCTGGAAACACCATATATTTT
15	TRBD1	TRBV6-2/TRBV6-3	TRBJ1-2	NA	CASSSDRGVHYGYTF	TGTGCCAGCAGCTCAGACAGGGGAGTACACTATGGCTACACCTTC
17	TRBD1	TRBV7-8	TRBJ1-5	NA	CASSPRDRAYGNQPQHF	TGTGCCAGCAGCCCCCGGGACAGGGCGTATGGGAATCAGCCCCAGCATTTT
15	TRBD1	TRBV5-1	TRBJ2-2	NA	CASSLGQGAGGELFF	TGCGCCAGCAGCTTGGGACAGGGGGCCGGCGGGGAGCTGTTTTTT
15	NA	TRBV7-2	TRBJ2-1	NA	CASSLARGTYNEQFF	TGTGCCAGCAGCCTCGCCCGGGGAACCTACAATGAGCAGTTCTTC
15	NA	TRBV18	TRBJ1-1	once	CASSPDPARETEAFF	TGTGCCAGCTCACCAGATCCGGCCCGGGAGACTGAAGCTTTCTTT
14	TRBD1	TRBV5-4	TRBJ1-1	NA	CASSFPQGADGAFF	TGTGCCAGCAGCTTTCCCCAGGGGGCGGACGGAGCTTTCTTT
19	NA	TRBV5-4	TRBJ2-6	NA	CASSLGQTRDYSGANVLTF	TGTGCCAGCAGCTTGGGACAGACTAGAGACTACTCTGGGGCCAACGTCCTGACTTTC
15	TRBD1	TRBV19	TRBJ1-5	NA	CASSIGSTGLQPQHF	TGTGCCAGTAGTATCGGTTCGACAGGGCTTCAGCCCCAGCATTTT
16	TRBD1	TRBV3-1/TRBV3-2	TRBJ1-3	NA	CASSLRTGGTGNTIYF	TGTGCCAGCAGCCTCAGGACAGGGGGGACCGGAAACACCATATATTTT
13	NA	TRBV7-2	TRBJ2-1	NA	CASSLAGHNEQFF	TGTGCCAGCAGCTTAGCGGGGCACAATGAGCAGTTCTTC
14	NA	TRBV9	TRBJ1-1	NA	CASSVDRSNTEAFF	TGTGCCAGCAGCGTAGACAGATCGAACACTGAAGCTTTCTTT
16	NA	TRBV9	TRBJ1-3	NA	CASSVGGVRSGNTIYF	TGTGCCAGCAGCGTAGGGGGAGTGCGCTCTGGAAACACCATATATTTT
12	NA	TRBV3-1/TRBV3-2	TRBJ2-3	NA	CASSVYGGTQYF	TGTGCCAGCAGCGTTTATGGGGGTACGCAGTATTTT
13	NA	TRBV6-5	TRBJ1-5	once	CASRSGLRGPQHF	TGTGCCAGCAGATCCGGGCTCCGAGGGCCCCAGCATTTT
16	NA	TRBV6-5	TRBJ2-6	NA	CASSYNRVAGANVLTF	TGTGCCAGCAGTTACAATCGGGTAGCTGGGGCCAACGTCCTGACTTTC
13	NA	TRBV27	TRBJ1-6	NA	CASSLSPEQARHF	TGTGCCAGCAGTTTGTCACCCGAACAGGCTCGCCACTTT
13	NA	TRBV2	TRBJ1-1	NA	CASRGTVNTEAFF	TGTGCCAGCAGGGGGACTGTTAACACTGAAGCTTTCTTT
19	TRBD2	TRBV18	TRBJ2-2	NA	CASSPPRLADLANTGELFF	TGTGCCAGCTCACCACCTCGGCTAGCGGACCTCGCGAACACCGGGGAGCTGTTTTTT
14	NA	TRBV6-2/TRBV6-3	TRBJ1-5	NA	CASSYKDGNQPQHF	TGTGCCAGCAGTTACAAAGACGGGAATCAGCCCCAGCATTTT
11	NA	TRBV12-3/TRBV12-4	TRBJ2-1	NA	CASEAYNEQFF	TGTGCCAGCGAGGCCTACAATGAGCAGTTCTTC
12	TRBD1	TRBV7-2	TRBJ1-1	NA	CASSSTGGEAFF	TGTGCCAGCAGCTCTACAGGGGGCGAAGCTTTCTTT
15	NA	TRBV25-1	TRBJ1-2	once	CASSGWTAANYGYTF	TGTGCCAGCAGTGGATGGACGGCTGCTAACTATGGCTACACCTTC
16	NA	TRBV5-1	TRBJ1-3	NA	CASSLDGQGNGNTIYF	TGCGCCAGCAGCTTGGATGGGCAGGGGAACGGAAACACCATATATTTT
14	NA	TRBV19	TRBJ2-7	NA	CASSPTGQSYEQYF	TGTGCCAGTAGTCCCACCGGACAGTCCTACGAGCAGTACTTC
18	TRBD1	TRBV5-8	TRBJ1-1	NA	CASSPGTGTSRMFTEAFF	TGTGCCAGCAGTCCCGGGACAGGGACCTCGAGGATGTTCACTGAAGCTTTCTTT
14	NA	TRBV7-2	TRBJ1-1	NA	CASSLATGNTEAFF	TGTGCCAGCAGCTTAGCGACAGGGAACACTGAAGCTTTCTTT
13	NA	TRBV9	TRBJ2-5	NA	CASSPGPQETQYF	TGTGCCAGCAGCCCCGGGCCACAAGAGACCCAGTACTTC